The rows below give T cell receptor beta chains drawn from one sample of a study of shared clonotypes between healthy human individuals. Here immunoSEQ multiplex PCR was the method, and the copy in TCRdb shows in-frame clones only, minus some. This table holds over 400,000 clones, around 95% found once. Specimen: naive CD4+ T cells sorted from blood. These receptors all come from a woman aged 30 to 39 in good health. Each CDR3 is given with its conserved first and last residue. Fields, in order: D gene, J gene, clone size, V gene, CDR3 DNA, CDR3 protein. D genes are given only for firm matches. Clone size appears in some rows only: once, few, many, or a class for an expanded clone.

- TRBJ2-7 - TRBV27 TGTGCCAGCAGTTTATCGACAGGTATAGGATTC CASSLSTGIGF
- TRBJ1-1 - TRBV4-2 TGTGCCAGCAGCCAAGGTAATAGGGTGGACACTGAAGCTTTCTTT CASSQGNRVDTEAFF
TRBD2 TRBJ2-7 - TRBV29-1 TGCAGCACGTCTAGCGGGGGTACCTACGAGCAGTACTTC CSTSSGGTYEQYF
- TRBJ2-7 - TRBV6-5 TGTGCCAGCAGCCCCGGGGGCCCTACCTACGAGCAGTACTTC CASSPGGPTYEQYF
- TRBJ1-1 - TRBV5-5 TGTGCCAGCAGCTTGGGCAGACAAGAGATGAACACTGAAGCTTTCTTT CASSLGRQEMNTEAFF
TRBD1 TRBJ1-5 - TRBV7-9 TGTGCCAGCAGCCGCGACAGGGGGCTTCAGCCCCAGCATTTT CASSRDRGLQPQHF
TRBD1 TRBJ1-1 - TRBV18 TGTGCCAGCTCACCACCGGACAGGGTTGAAACTGAAGCTTTCTTT CASSPPDRVETEAFF
TRBD2 TRBJ2-3 - TRBV11-2 TGTGCCAGCAGCTTATTAACTAGCGGGAGCCCAGATACGCAGTATTTT CASSLLTSGSPDTQYF
TRBD2 TRBJ2-1 - TRBV9 TGTGCCAGCAGCGTCACCCCGACTAGCGGGGGGGTCTACAATGAGCAGTTCTTC CASSVTPTSGGVYNEQFF
- TRBJ2-1 - TRBV4-1 TGCGCCAGCAGCCAAATCTCCAGGGACAATGAGCAGTTCTTC CASSQISRDNEQFF
TRBD1 TRBJ2-5 - TRBV7-9 TGTGCCAGCAGCCAGAGGGGACAGGGGCAAGAGACCCAGTACTTC CASSQRGQGQETQYF
- TRBJ1-1 - TRBV28 TGTGCCAGCAGTTTAGCGGGGTGGACTGAAGCTTTCTTT CASSLAGWTEAFF
TRBD2 TRBJ2-1 - TRBV5-1 TGCGCCAGCAGCTTGTTAGCGGGAGGATCGGGTGAGCAGTTCTTC CASSLLAGGSGEQFF
- TRBJ2-4 - TRBV29-1 TGCAGCGTTGGGGAAGCCAAAAACATTCAGTACTTC CSVGEAKNIQYF
- TRBJ1-3 - TRBV7-2 TGTGCCAGCAGCACTCAAACAGGAGCTGGAAACACCATATATTTT CASSTQTGAGNTIYF
- TRBJ2-5 - TRBV5-4 TGTGCCAGCAGCTTGGCCGGAAAAGAGACCCAGTACTTC CASSLAGKETQYF
- TRBJ1-2 - TRBV9 TGTGCCAGCAGCGCCGGGGAGGCGGGCGGCTACACCTTC CASSAGEAGGYTF
- TRBJ2-2 - TRBV7-9 TGTGCCAGCAGCTTAATCGCCTCCAACACCGGGGAGCTGTTTTTT CASSLIASNTGELFF
TRBD1 TRBJ2-2 - TRBV7-8 TGTGCCAGCACCCCTCAGGGGGAGCCTACGCAAACCGGGGAGCTGTTTTTT CASTPQGEPTQTGELFF
- TRBJ2-7 - TRBV5-5 TGTGCCAGCAGCTTGGCGGCGACAGCCGCCTACGAGCAGTACTTC CASSLAATAAYEQYF
TRBD2 TRBJ2-7 - TRBV7-8 TGTGCCAGCAGCTTCAGGGGGAGGGGACTAGCGGGTCTATTAACCTACGAGCAGTACTTC CASSFRGRGLAGLLTYEQYF
- TRBJ2-7 - TRBV28 TGTGCCACCTTAAGGGGCACTTACGAGCAGTACTTC CATLRGTYEQYF
TRBD1 TRBJ1-3 - TRBV19 TGTGCCAGTGTGCCGGCCGGGACAGGGCCTGGAAACACCATATATTTT CASVPAGTGPGNTIYF
- TRBJ1-2 - TRBV5-8 TGTGCCAGCAGCTTGGTAACCTGGGCCGGAGATGGCTACACCTTC CASSLVTWAGDGYTF
- TRBJ2-7 - TRBV1 TGCACCAGCTACCGGGACAGGGGCCCCTACGAGCAGTACTTC CTSYRDRGPYEQYF
- TRBJ1-1 - TRBV21-1 TGTGCCAGCAGCAAAGAGAGGGGCGTTTCTGAAGCTTTCTTT CASSKERGVSEAFF
- TRBJ2-7 once TRBV18 TGTGCCAGCTCACCCTTAGGGCAGGGAGCCGAGCAGTACTTC CASSPLGQGAEQYF
- TRBJ2-5 once TRBV5-4 TGTGCCAGCAGCTTGGCCTCCGTAACGGGGACATACCTAAAGACCCAGTACTTC CASSLASVTGTYLKTQYF
- TRBJ1-1 - TRBV5-1 TGCGCCAGCAGCTTGAGAGCAGGGAAGGGGAACACTGAAGCTTTCTTT CASSLRAGKGNTEAFF
- TRBJ2-2 - TRBV18 TGTGCCAGCTCCGACCAAGGGCTCTCGAACACCGGGGAGCTGTTTTTT CASSDQGLSNTGELFF
- TRBJ1-2 - TRBV19 TGTGCCAGTAGAAGGGGTGCTGGCTACACCTTC CASRRGAGYTF
- TRBJ1-1 - TRBV6-6 TGTGCCAGCAGTTACTCCGAATCGGCGGCTTTCTTT CASSYSESAAFF
- TRBJ2-2 - TRBV5-1 TGCGCCAGCAGCTTGAGTGGTGTCACACGCACGAACACCGGGGAGCTGTTTTTT CASSLSGVTRTNTGELFF
- TRBJ2-7 - TRBV29-1 TGCAGCGTGGGCCGGGACTCCCTGGAGCAGTACTTC CSVGRDSLEQYF
- TRBJ1-1 - TRBV10-1 TGCGCCAGCAGTGAGTCTCACAGGGCGAACACTGAAGCTTTCTTT CASSESHRANTEAFF
- TRBJ1-2 once TRBV29-1 TGCAGCGTTAGACCCTTAGGACAAAGGAACTATGGCTACACCTTC CSVRPLGQRNYGYTF
- TRBJ1-1 once TRBV6-5 TGTGCCAGCAGTTATGTCCCCGATATGAACACTGAAGCTTTCTTT CASSYVPDMNTEAFF
- TRBJ1-4 - TRBV5-1 TGCGCCAGCAGCTTGGTCCAGAATGAAAAACTGTTTTTT CASSLVQNEKLFF
- TRBJ1-5 - TRBV28 TGTGCCAGCAGTTTATCCAGGGTGGTACAGCCCCAGCATTTT CASSLSRVVQPQHF